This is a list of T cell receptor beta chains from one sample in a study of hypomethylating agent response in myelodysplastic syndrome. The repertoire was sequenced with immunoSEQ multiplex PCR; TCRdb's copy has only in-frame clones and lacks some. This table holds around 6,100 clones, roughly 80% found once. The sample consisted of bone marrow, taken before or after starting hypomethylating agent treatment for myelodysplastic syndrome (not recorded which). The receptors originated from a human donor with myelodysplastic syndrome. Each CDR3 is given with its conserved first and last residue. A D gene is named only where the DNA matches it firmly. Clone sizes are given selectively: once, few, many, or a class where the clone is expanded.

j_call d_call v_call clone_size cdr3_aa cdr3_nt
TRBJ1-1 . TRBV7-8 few CASGDPNTEAFF TGTGCCAGCGGCGATCCGAACACTGAAGCTTTCTTT
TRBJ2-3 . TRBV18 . CASSLGFTDTQYF TGTGCCAGCTCGCTAGGGTTCACAGATACGCAGTATTTT
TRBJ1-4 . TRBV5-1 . CASSLQTGGGREKLFF TGCGCCAGCAGCTTACAGACAGGAGGAGGAAGGGAAAAACTGTTTTTT
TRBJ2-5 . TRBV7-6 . CASSPSERVQETQYF TGTGCCAGCAGCCCGTCCGAAAGGGTCCAAGAGACCCAGTACTTC
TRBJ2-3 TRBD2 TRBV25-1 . CASIPNIAGRTDTQYF TGTGCCAGCATTCCCAACATAGCGGGACGCACAGATACGCAGTATTTT
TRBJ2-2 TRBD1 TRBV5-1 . CASSWDRATGELFF TGCGCCAGCAGCTGGGACAGGGCAACCGGGGAGCTGTTTTTT
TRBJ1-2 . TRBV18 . CASSPAAGKGYGYTF TGTGCCAGCTCACCAGCGGCAGGGAAAGGCTATGGCTACACCTTC
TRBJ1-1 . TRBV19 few CASRRGQTSNTEAFF TGTGCCAGTAGAAGAGGACAGACCTCGAACACTGAAGCTTTCTTT
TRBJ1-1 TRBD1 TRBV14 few CASSQGSTGWNTEAFF TGTGCCAGCAGCCAAGGGTCGACAGGGTGGAACACTGAAGCTTTCTTT
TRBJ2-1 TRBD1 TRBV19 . CASSNSPDRGPNNEQFF TGTGCCAGTAGTAACTCCCCGGACAGGGGACCTAACAATGAGCAGTTCTTC
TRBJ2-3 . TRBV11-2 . CASSYGPGSDTQYF TGTGCCAGCAGCTACGGCCCCGGGTCAGATACGCAGTATTTT
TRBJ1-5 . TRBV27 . CASTLQWGRQPQHF TGTGCCAGCACCCTACAATGGGGGCGGCAGCCCCAGCATTTT
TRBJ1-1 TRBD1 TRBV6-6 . CASSTTDRGGDTEAFF TGTGCCAGCAGTACGACGGACAGGGGGGGGGACACTGAAGCTTTCTTT
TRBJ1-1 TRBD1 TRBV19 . CASSIERGLTEAFF TGTGCCAGTAGTATCGAGAGGGGGCTGACTGAAGCTTTCTTT
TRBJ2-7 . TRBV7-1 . CASSLVRDEQYF TGTGCCAGCAGCTTAGTTCGGGACGAGCAGTACTTC
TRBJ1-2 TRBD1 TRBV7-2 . CASSSFGRLTGGSGYTF TGTGCCAGCAGCTCTTTCGGCCGCTTGACAGGGGGCTCTGGCTACACCTTC
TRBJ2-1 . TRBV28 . CASRRFGGGGEQFF TGTGCCAGCAGGCGATTTGGGGGCGGAGGTGAGCAGTTCTTC
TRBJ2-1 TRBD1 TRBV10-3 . CATHRTGTNEQFF TGTGCCACACACAGGACAGGAACCAATGAGCAGTTCTTC
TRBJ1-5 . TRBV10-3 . CAISESRGNSNQPQHF TGTGCCATCAGTGAGTCTCGAGGGAATAGCAATCAGCCCCAGCATTTT
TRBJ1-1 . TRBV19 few CASSPSMRLAATEAFF TGTGCCAGTAGTCCATCCATGAGGTTGGCGGCCACTGAAGCTTTCTTT
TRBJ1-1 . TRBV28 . CASRPSSPVPEAFF TGTGCCAGCAGACCTTCGAGCCCCGTCCCTGAAGCTTTCTTT
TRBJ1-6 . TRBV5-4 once CASRKSRVANSPLHF TGTGCCAGCAGAAAATCGAGGGTGGCTAATTCACCCCTCCACTTT
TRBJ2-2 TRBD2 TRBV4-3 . CASSQDIAGAGELFF TGCGCCAGCAGCCAAGATATCGCGGGGGCCGGGGAGCTGTTTTTT
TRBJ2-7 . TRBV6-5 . CASSYSFHEQYF TGTGCCAGCAGTTACTCGTTCCACGAGCAGTACTTC
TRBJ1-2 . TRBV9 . CASSRNGPYGYTF TGTGCCAGCAGCAGGAACGGGCCTTATGGCTACACCTTC